This T cell receptor (beta chain) was identified in a study of post-analysis software for immune sequencing data. Study-wide results and limits: In patients, a few TRBV segments were more frequent than in controls, with TRBV5-6, TRBV5-1 and TRBV20-1 among them.

On this clonotype itself: Its antigen remains unidentified. A read error may produce the germline difference seen at one junction end.

TCR beta cDNA libraries had unique molecular identifiers. TCRdb fed the PCR reads into MiXCR, producing one record per CDR3 protein. The table includes hundreds of thousands of distinct CDR3 sequences, 44% detected once. CDR1 SNHLY and CDR2 FYNNEI come from the germline V gene. The CDR3 length is 13 residues. V and J are TRBV2 and TRBJ1-2; a weak D match, TRBD1 (5 bases). The specimen was blood. This TCR was recovered from a girl under 18 with multiple sclerosis. CDR3 nucleotide sequence: TGTGCCAGCAGTGATGACAGTATCTATGGCTGCACCTTC. Protein sequence: CASSDDSIYGCTF.